Given below is one TCR beta chain in context. This entry is derived from a study of blood T cell repertoires in COVID-19. As for the study in general: Donors in the United States, Italy and Spain gave samples during acute or convalescent COVID-19. Sources were T cells, B-cell-depleted T cells, or PBMCs; the material itself was cDNA or gDNA.

Authors' data handling: Reference gene primer amplification gave nucleated cell count estimates. The protocol was immunoSEQ multiplex PCR, while the TCRdb copy is restricted to in-frame clones and leaves out a portion. That table supplies the V and J calls and clone size; D and trimming were determined from the DNA. Among 62,000 or so clones listed, around 85% were seen once. V was cut by 8 bases and J by 0 bases, with 5 bases left in between. CDR3 length equals 12 residues. Sequenced material: peripheral blood. This clonotype was sampled from an older woman with acute or convalescent COVID-19. The chain has TRBV12-3 or TRBV12-4 and TRBJ1-3; no reliable D call. CDR3 DNA sequence: TGTGCCAGCGACATCTCTGGAAACACCATATATTTT. It codes for CASDISGNTIYF.